This T cell receptor (beta chain) was identified in a study of response to subunit inactivated influenza vaccine (dated by TCRdb to between 2018 and 2020). In terms of the full investigation: To follow how T cells responded to a trivalent subunit inactivated influenza vaccine, the researchers relied on deep quantitative profiling of the T cell receptor repertoire. What the study reported, not specific to this receptor: The authors proposed that each seasonal influenza vaccination may bring in only a limited number of new T cells.

The table lists this clonotype with many counts. The antigen this receptor binds is unknown. No much larger clonotype is one base removed from it; base qualities were not supplied. Library prep was done by RT-PCR. Sequenced using an Illumina HiSeq 2500. The public reads were quality trimmed at Q25 with fastp and then assembled into clones with MiXCR by TCRdb, keeping productive beta chains. Rows with a matching CDR3 protein are joined into one entry that keeps the most common DNA and genes. Recorded for this sample are 500,000 to 600,000 distinct CDR3 sequences; around 8% of them occurred a single time. Of the sample, around 13% is held by the ten largest clones. The germline V gene (reference sequence) gives CDR1 as DFQATT and CDR2 as SNEGSKA. The CDR3 measures 13 amino acids from cysteine to phenylalanine. Of the read, only the CDR3 DNA is kept; its 39 bases are in frame from base 1.

The receptor was derived from a man aged 50 to 69 who received an inactivated influenza vaccine. Donor details come from another sample of the same person, matched by shared clones. This chain joins TRBV20-1 to TRBJ1-5; too little of a D gene remains to name it. Material: PBMCs from blood, obtained around 25 months after vaccination. For the CDR3, the sequence is CSCSRWSNQPQHF. The DNA is as follows: TGCAGCTGCTCAAGGTGGAGCAATCAGCCCCAGCATTTT.